The clone carrying this T cell receptor (beta chain) was observed once. Antigen unknown. This is likely a read error, given that the CDR3 carries no conserved phenylalanine or tryptophan at its end. These data are taken from a study of tumor-infiltrating lymphocytes in primary liver carcinoma. Study context: Productive TCRbeta reads per sample were roughly 3.5 to 7.13 million, not differing by tissue.

For blood RNA, unsorted whole blood served as the source, and germline DNA was extracted too. General observations from the study: Tumors had a top-250-clone fraction that was significantly higher than blood (p = 0.039). Pairs of tumor regions overlapped more than tumor-adjacent and tumor-blood pairs did.

There are 14 residues in the CDR3. CDR1 is LGHNA and CDR2 is YSLEER in the germline V gene. V shed 4 bases, J shed 3 bases, and the junction held 4 bases outside the gene matches. TCR beta cDNA was prepared out of approximately 500 ng total RNA by means of a constant-region primer. Each TCR beta library was derived from three nested multiplex PCR rounds that employed slightly modified ARM-PCR. Forward primers for TRBV1-TRBV30 and a C-beta reverse primer served the first two PCR rounds, at roughly 10 cycles each. One entry per CDR3 protein results from TCRdb running MiXCR on the multiplex PCR reads. This table has about 320,000 distinct CDR3 sequences, less than 75% appearing once.

The gene calls are TRBV4-3 and TRBJ2-7; TRBD1 matches 9 bases. The sample comprised peripheral blood. This clonotype was sampled from a man aged 35 to 55 with primary liver carcinoma and hepatitis B virus infection. CDR3 region: CASSLMTGGYEQYS. CDR3 in DNA: TGCGCCAGCAGCCTGATGACAGGGGGCTACGAGCAGTACTCC.